This T cell receptor beta chain was found in a study of blood T cell repertoires in COVID-19. Looking at the study overall: Sources were T cells, B-cell-depleted T cells, or PBMCs; the material itself was cDNA or gDNA.

Original methodology: Amplification of reference gene primers provided the estimated nucleated cell counts. Sequencing was performed with immunoSEQ multiplex PCR; in TCRdb, only in-frame clones are kept and a portion is missing. The DNA was the basis for D and trimming; V, J and clone size are from that table. The table has 200,000 to 250,000 clones, approximately 80% seen once; the top ten hold 7.4%. Between the trimmed V and J ends, which lost 5 bases and 1 base, there was a span of 12 bases. CDR1 SGHTA and CDR2 FQGTGA come from the germline V gene. This CDR3 region has 15 residues. This receptor was obtained from a woman in her forties or fifties with acute or convalescent COVID-19. The sequenced material came from peripheral blood. This chain joins TRBV7-3 and TRBJ1-3; D is uncertain. The CDR3 protein is CASSPAWESGNTIYF. CDR3 sequence (DNA): TGTGCCAGCAGCCCTGCTTGGGAGTCTGGAAACACCATATATTTT.